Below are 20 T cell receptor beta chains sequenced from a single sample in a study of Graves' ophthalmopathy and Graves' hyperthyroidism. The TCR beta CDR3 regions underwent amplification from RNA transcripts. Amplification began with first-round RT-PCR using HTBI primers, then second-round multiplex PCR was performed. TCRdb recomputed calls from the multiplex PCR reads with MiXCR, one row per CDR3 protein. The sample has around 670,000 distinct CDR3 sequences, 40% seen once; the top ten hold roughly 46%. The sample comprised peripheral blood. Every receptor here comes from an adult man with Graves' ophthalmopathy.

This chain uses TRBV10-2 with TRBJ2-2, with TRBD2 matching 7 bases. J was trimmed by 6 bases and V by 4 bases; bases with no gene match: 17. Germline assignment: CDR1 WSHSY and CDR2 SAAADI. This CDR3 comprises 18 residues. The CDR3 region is CASSVLARTSGRAGELFF. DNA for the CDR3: TGCGCCAGCAGTGTTCTTGCTAGGACCTCTGGGAGGGCCGGGGAGCTGTTTTTT.

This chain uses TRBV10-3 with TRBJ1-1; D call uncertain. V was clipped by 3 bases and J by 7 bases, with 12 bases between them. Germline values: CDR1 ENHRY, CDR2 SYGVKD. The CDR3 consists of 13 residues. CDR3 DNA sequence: TGTGCCATCAGTGATGGGCACCGAGATGAAGCTTTCTTT. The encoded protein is CAISDGHRDEAFF.

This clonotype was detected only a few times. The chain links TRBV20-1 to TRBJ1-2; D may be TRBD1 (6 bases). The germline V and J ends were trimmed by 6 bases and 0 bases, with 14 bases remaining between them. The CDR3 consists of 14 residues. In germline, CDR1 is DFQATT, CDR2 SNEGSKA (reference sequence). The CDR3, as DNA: TGCAGTGCCGCCAGGGGAAGAGCTAACTATGGCTACACCTTC. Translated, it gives CSAARGRANYGYTF.

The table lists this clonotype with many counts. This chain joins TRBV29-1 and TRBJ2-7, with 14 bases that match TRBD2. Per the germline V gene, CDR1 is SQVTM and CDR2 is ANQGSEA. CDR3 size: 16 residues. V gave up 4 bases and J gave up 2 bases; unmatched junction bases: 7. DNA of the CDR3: TGCAGCGTTGTTTCCTGGACTAGCGGGAGGACCTACGAGCAGTACTTC. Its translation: CSVVSWTSGRTYEQYF.

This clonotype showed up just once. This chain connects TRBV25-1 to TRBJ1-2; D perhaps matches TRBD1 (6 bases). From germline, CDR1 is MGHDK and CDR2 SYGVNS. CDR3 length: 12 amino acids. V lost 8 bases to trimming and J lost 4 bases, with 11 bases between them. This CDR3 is CASVGTSYGYTF. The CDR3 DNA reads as TGTGCCAGCGTGGGGACATCCTATGGCTACACCTTC.

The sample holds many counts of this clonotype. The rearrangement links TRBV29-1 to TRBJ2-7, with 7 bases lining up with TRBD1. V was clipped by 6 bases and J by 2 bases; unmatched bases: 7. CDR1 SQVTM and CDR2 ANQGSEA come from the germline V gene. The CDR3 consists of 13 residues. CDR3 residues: CSVPGTETYEQYF. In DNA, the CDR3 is TGCAGCGTCCCCGGGACAGAAACCTACGAGCAGTACTTC.

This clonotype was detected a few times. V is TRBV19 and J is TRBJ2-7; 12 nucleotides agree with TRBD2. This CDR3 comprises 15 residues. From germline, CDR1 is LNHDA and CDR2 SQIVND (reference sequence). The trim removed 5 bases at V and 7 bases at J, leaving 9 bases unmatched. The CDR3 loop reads CASSPRPSGREEQYF. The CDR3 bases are TGTGCCAGTAGTCCTCGGCCTAGCGGGAGGGAGGAGCAGTACTTC. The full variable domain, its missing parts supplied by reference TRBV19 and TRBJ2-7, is DGGITQSPKYLFRKEGQNVTLSCEQNLNHDAMYWYRQDPGQGLRLIYYSQIVNDFQKGDIAEGYSVSREKKESFPLTVTSAQKNPTAFYLCASSPRPSGREEQYFGPGTRLTVT.

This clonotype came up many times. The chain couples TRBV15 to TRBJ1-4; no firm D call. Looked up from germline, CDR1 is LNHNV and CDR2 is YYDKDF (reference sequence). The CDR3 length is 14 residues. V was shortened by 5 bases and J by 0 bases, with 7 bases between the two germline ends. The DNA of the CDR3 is TGTGCCACCAGCGGCGGTGCAACTAATGAAAAACTGTTTTTT. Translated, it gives CATSGGATNEKLFF.

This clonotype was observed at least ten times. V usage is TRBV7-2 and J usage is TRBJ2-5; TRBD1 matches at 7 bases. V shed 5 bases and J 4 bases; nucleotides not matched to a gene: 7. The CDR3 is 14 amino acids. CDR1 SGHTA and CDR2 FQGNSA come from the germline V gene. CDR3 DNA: TGTGCCAGCAGCCCTGACAGGGTTAGAGAGACCCAGTACTTC. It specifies CASSPDRVRETQYF.

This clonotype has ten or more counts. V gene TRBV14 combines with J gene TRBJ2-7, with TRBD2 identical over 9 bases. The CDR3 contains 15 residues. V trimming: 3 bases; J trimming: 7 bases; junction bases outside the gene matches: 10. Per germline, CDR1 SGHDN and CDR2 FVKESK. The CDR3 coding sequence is TGTGCCAGCAGCCAGCTAGCGGGACCATTGAGTGAGCAGTACTTC. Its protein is CASSQLAGPLSEQYF.

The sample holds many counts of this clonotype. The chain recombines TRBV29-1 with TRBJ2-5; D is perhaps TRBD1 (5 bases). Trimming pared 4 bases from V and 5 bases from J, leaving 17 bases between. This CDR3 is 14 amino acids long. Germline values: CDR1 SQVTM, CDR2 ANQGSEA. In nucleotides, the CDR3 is TGCAGCGTTGTTTGGGGCAGGAAGAGGGAGACCCAGTACTTC. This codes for CSVVWGRKRETQYF.

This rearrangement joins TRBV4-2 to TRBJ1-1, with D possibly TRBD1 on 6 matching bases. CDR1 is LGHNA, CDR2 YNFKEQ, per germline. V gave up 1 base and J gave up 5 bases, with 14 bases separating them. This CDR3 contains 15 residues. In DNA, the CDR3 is TGTGCCAGCAGCCAAGTAAGGACAGAGGGAACTGAAGCTTTCTTT. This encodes CASSQVRTEGTEAFF.

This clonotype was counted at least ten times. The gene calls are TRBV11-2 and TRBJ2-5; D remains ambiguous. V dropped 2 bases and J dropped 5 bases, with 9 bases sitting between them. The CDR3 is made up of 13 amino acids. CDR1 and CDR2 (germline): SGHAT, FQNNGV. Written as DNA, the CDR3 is TGTGCCAGCAGCTTACAAGGGTACGAGACCCAGTACTTC. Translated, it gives CASSLQGYETQYF.

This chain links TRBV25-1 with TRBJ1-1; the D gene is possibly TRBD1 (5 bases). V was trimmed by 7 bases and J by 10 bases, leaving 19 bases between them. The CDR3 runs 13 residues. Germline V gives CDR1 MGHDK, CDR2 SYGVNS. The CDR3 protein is CASTHQGANAAFF. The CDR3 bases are TGTGCCAGCACTCACCAGGGAGCAAATGCAGCTTTCTTT.

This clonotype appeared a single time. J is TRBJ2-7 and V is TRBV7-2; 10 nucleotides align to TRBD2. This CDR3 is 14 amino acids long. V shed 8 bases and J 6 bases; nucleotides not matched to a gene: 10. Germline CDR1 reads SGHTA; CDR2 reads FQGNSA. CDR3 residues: CASRASGGKGEQYF. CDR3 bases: TGTGCCAGCCGCGCTAGCGGGGGAAAGGGCGAGCAGTACTTC.

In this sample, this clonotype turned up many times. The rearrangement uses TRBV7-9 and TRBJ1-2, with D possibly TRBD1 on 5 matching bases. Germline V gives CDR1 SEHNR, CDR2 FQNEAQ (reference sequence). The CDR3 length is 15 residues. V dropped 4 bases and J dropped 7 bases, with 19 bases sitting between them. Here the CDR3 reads CASSYGASTALGYTF. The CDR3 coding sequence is TGTGCCAGCAGCTACGGAGCATCGACAGCCCTTGGCTACACCTTC.

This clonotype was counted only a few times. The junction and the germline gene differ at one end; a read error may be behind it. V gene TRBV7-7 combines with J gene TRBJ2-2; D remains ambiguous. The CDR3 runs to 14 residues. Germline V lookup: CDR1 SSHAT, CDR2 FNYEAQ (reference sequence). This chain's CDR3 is CASSLKTATGELFF. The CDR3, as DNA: TGTGCTAGCAGCTTAAAAACAGCCACCGGGGAGCTGTTTTTT.

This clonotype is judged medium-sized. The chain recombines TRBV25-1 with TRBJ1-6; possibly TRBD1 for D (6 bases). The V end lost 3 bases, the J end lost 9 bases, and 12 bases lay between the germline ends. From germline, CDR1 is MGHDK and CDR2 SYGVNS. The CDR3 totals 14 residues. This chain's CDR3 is CASSDQGSGSPLHF. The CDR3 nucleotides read TGTGCCAGCAGTGATCAGGGGTCGGGTTCACCCCTCCACTTT.

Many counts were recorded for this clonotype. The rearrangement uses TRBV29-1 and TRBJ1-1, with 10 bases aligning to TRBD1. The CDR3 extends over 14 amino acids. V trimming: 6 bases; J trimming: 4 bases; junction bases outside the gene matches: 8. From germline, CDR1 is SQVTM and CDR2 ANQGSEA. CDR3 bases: TGCAGCGTCAAGAAGGGGACAGGGGTCACTGAAGCTTTCTTT. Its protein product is CSVKKGTGVTEAFF.

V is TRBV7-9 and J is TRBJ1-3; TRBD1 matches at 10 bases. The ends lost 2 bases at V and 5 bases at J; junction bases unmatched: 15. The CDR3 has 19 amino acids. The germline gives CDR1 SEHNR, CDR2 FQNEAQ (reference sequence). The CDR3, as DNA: TGTGCCAGCAGCTTATCGACAGGGGGCAAAGAAGGAGCGAGAAACACCATATATTTT. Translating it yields CASSLSTGGKEGARNTIYF.